Listed here are 9 T cell receptor beta chains from one sample, sequenced in a study of beta chain features in type 1 diabetes. Findings and caveats of the study: Significant though moderate, a shortening of TCRB CDR3s appeared in all four CD4+ subsets of Type 1 diabetes patients.

Since all of the isolated RNA was reverse transcribed, expressed TCRB transcripts were what got sequenced. Profiled with immunoSEQ multiplex PCR; TCRdb holds only in-frame clones, not every one. The sample holds tens of thousands of clones, under 60% seen once. Their antigen targets remain unknown. Input material: Tregs from blood. These receptors were taken from a woman aged 40 to 50 with type 1 diabetes.

The chain has TRBV11-2 and TRBJ2-6, with 7 bases lining up with TRBD1. The CDR3 has 15 residues. Unmatched junction bases numbered 5, after V lost 5 bases and J lost 4 bases. The germline gives CDR1 SGHAT, CDR2 FQNNGV. In nucleotides, the CDR3 is TGTGCCAGCAGCCGGACAGGAGGAGGGGCCAACGTCCTGACTTTC. Translating gives CASSRTGGGANVLTF.

This clone came up a few times. The chain employs TRBV4-3 and TRBJ1-2, with 8 bases aligning to TRBD1. This CDR3 has 16 amino acids. V dropped 1 base and J dropped 6; count of bases not matched to a gene: 10. Per germline, CDR1 LGHNA and CDR2 YSLEER. The CDR3 here is CASSQVIRQGANGYTF. CDR3 in DNA: TGCGCCAGCAGCCAAGTCATCAGGCAGGGGGCGAATGGCTACACCTTC.

The chain links TRBV7-3 to TRBJ2-5; TRBD2 matches at 9 bases. Gene TRBJ2-7 matches the end of the DNA better, so the J call may be wrong. From germline, CDR1 is SGHTA and CDR2 FQGTGA. This CDR3 spans 15 amino acids. CDR3 DNA: TGTGCCAGCAGCTTGGGAAGCGGGAGGTCCTACGAGCAGTACTTC. Its protein is CASSLGSGRSYEQYF.

As concerns this clone: Germline and junction disagree at one end, which may indicate a read error. This chain connects TRBV5-4 to TRBJ2-2; TRBD1 agrees at 7 bases. The CDR3 spans 15 residues. Germline values: CDR1 SGHNT, CDR2 YYREEE (reference sequence). Written as DNA, the CDR3 is TGTGCCAGCAGTTTGGACAGGCCCTCCACCGGGGAGCTGTTTTTT. Amino acid sequence: CASSLDRPSTGELFF.

This chain connects TRBV6-6 to TRBJ2-7; 7 bases map to TRBD1. Germline CDR1 reads MNHNY; CDR2 reads SVGAGI (reference sequence). V trimming: 5 bases; J trimming: 10 bases; junction bases outside the gene matches: 5. This CDR3 is 11 amino acids long. The chain's CDR3 is CASSPDREQYF. The CDR3 DNA reads TGTGCCAGCAGTCCCGACAGGGAACAGTACTTC.

The chain joins TRBV19 to TRBJ2-7; 10 bases align to TRBD2. Germline V gene lookup returns CDR1 LNHDA and CDR2 SQIVND (reference sequence). Trimming cost V 6 bases and J 4 bases; bases outside gene matches: 12. This CDR3 comprises 16 residues. The DNA of the CDR3 is TGTGCCAGTAGCCGCACACCGGGACTAGCGCCTTACGAGCAGTACTTC. Residues: CASSRTPGLAPYEQYF.

The chain's CDR3 is CASSSGSRGEQFF. In nucleotides, the CDR3 is TGTGCCAGCAGCTCTGGGAGTCGCGGAGAGCAGTTCTTC. V gene TRBV7-3 combines with J gene TRBJ2-1, with D possibly matching TRBD2 (5 bases). The V and J ends lost 4 bases and 10 bases respectively, with 14 bases between them. The germline V gene has CDR1 SGHTA and CDR2 FQGTGA. This CDR3 contains 13 residues. Together with reference TRBV7-3 and TRBJ2-1, the CDR3 gives the full variable domain: GAGVSQTPSNKVTEKGKYVELRCDPISGHTALYWYRQSLGQGPEFLIYFQGTGAADDSGLPNDRFFAVRPEGSVSTLKIQRTERGDSAVYLCASSSGSRGEQFFGPGTRLTVL.

The rearrangement links TRBV2 to TRBJ2-4; 10 bases are a match to TRBD2. The V gene end was trimmed by 9 bases and the J gene end by 6 bases; junction bases not matched to a gene: 11. There are 15 residues in the CDR3. CDR1 is SNHLY, CDR2 FYNNEI, per germline. The CDR3 sequence is CASTRSGRERNIQYF. The DNA for the CDR3 is TGTGCCAGTACTAGAAGCGGGAGGGAGAGAAACATTCAGTACTTC.

This clone was observed a few times. V is TRBV18 and J is TRBJ1-2; 7 bases map to TRBD1. With V trimmed by 4 bases and J by 8 bases, 4 bases remained unmatched. Per the germline V gene, CDR1 is KGHSH and CDR2 is LQKENI. This CDR3 contains 12 residues. The CDR3 loop reads CASSRTGGGYTF. CDR3 in DNA: TGTGCCAGCTCACGGACAGGCGGCGGCTACACCTTC.